The clone carrying this T cell receptor beta chain was recorded once. Its specificity is unknown. Sequencing used immunoSEQ multiplex PCR; TCRdb keeps in-frame clones, though not all of them. This table holds fewer than 90,000 clones, approximately 79% found once. The CDR3 is 14 amino acids. CDR1 is MNHNS and CDR2 is SASEGT in the germline V gene. Trimming left V 4 bases short and J 7 bases short, with 14 bases between. This specimen belongs to a study of early stage breast cancer tumors. Study-level information: Most invasive tumors, about 80% of the 16, were ER+/PR+/HER2-. Study-wide points: Tumors had approximately 2.5-fold higher T cell density than normal breast.

This chain joins TRBV6-1 and TRBJ2-1; D call uncertain. The source of this sequence is a person aged 55 to 75 with breast cancer. The material sequenced was blood. This CDR3 is CASSGVGRPNEQFF. For the CDR3, the DNA is TGTGCCAGCAGTGGGGTCGGCAGACCGAATGAGCAGTTCTTC.